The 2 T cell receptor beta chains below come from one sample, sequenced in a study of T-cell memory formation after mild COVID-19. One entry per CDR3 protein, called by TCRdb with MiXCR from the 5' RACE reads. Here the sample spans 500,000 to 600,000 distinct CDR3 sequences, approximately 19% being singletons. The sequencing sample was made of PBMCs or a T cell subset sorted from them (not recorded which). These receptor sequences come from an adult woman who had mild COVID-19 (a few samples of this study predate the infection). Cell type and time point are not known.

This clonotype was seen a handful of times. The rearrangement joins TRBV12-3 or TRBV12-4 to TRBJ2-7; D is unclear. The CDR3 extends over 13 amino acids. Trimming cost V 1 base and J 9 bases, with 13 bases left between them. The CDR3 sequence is CASSLVDSTMQYF. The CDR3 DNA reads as TGTGCCAGCAGTTTAGTGGATTCTACGATGCAGTACTTC.

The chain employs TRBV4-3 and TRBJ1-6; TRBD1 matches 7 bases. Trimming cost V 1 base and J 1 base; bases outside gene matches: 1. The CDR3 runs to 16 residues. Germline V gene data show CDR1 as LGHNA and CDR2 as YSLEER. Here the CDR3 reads CASSQVQGSYNSPLHF. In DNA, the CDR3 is TGCGCCAGCAGCCAAGTACAGGGGTCCTATAATTCACCCCTCCACTTT.